These 15 T cell receptor beta chains were all obtained from the same sample, sequenced in a study of Ad26.COV2.S vaccination and SARS-CoV-2 variants. Data came from immunoSEQ multiplex PCR; TCRdb stores just in-frame clones and leaves some out. This table holds roughly 450,000 clones, over 75% found once. Treatment meaning: some 20 received Ad26.COV2.S at low or high dose, single or two shots; several received placebo; per-sample allocation not given. Collection of samples fell on day 63 after the first vaccine or placebo injection. The sequencing here drew on peripheral blood, taken in a trial of Ad26.COV2.S vaccine versus placebo. Receptor source: a person between 18 and 65 years old who received the Ad26.COV2.S COVID-19 vaccine or a placebo.

The chain joins TRBV15 to TRBJ1-2; 9 nucleotides match TRBD1. The CDR3 consists of 15 residues. CDR1 and CDR2 from the germline V gene are LNHNV and YYDKDF (reference sequence). Trimming cost V 5 bases and J 7 bases; bases outside gene matches: 11. CDR3 DNA sequence: TGTGCCACCAGCGGACGACAGGGGGGAAATTCTGGCTACACCTTC. Amino acid sequence: CATSGRQGGNSGYTF.

The chain is built from TRBV30 and TRBJ1-2; TRBD1 matches at 10 bases. V was pared by 1 base and J by 4 bases, with 3 bases of the junction left unmatched. CDR1 and CDR2 from the germline V gene are GTSNPN and SVGIG (reference sequence). This CDR3 is 14 amino acids long. DNA for the CDR3: TGTGCCTGGAGTGAGACAGGGGGCTTCTATGGCTACACCTTC. This translates into CAWSETGGFYGYTF.

As concerns this clone: A junction boundary mismatches the germline segment, possibly from a read error. This chain connects TRBV28 to TRBJ2-7, with a possible D match to TRBD2 (5 bases). The germline gives CDR1 MDHEN, CDR2 SYDVKM. The CDR3 loop spans 13 amino acids. CDR3 protein: CASSFLTDYGQYF. CDR3 nucleotides: TGTGCCAGCAGTTTTCTGACCGACTACGGGCAGTACTTC.

The chain links TRBV19 to TRBJ2-7; D may correspond to TRBD1 or TRBD2 (5 bases each). The CDR3 is 13 amino acids. V was trimmed by 6 bases and J by 3 bases, leaving 12 bases between them. CDR1 LNHDA and CDR2 SQIVND come from the germline V gene (reference sequence). Written as DNA, the CDR3 is TGTGCCAGTAGCCGGGACGGGCGCTACGAGCAGTACTTC. It specifies CASSRDGRYEQYF. Full variable domain (outside the CDR3, taken from reference TRBV19 and TRBJ2-7): DGGITQSPKYLFRKEGQNVTLSCEQNLNHDAMYWYRQDPGQGLRLIYYSQIVNDFQKGDIAEGYSVSREKKESFPLTVTSAQKNPTAFYLCASSRDGRYEQYFGPGTRLTVT.

J is TRBJ1-5 and V is TRBV28; D possibly corresponds to TRBD1 (5 bases). This CDR3 region has 15 residues. V lost 5 bases and J 4 bases, leaving 15 bases between the germline ends. Germline V gene lookup returns CDR1 MDHEN and CDR2 SYDVKM. The CDR3 region has the DNA TGTGCCAGCAGTGATACCTGGGGGTGGAATCAGCCCCAGCATTTT. Its protein product is CASSDTWGWNQPQHF.

This clone was seen only a few times. The gene calls are TRBV18 and TRBJ1-1; TRBD1 matches 8 bases. The junction had 3 bases not matched to a gene; V was cut back by 3 bases and J by 3 bases. Per the germline V gene, CDR1 is KGHSH and CDR2 is LQKENI. CDR3 length equals 14 residues. CDR3 region: CASSPATGDTEAFF. The DNA for the CDR3 is TGTGCCAGCTCACCCGCGACAGGGGACACTGAAGCTTTCTTT. Full variable domain (remainder filled in from reference TRBV18 and TRBJ1-1): NAGVMQNPRHLVRRRGQEARLRCSPMKGHSHVYWYRQLPEEGLKFMVYLQKENIIDESGMPKERFSAEFPKEGPSILRIQQVVRGDSAAYFCASSPATGDTEAFFGQGTRLTVV.

With respect to this clone: This specimen includes other DNA sequences encoding the same CDR3. This rearrangement joins TRBV18 to TRBJ2-7, with a tentative D call TRBD1 (5 bases). The CDR3 is 13 amino acids. Germline V lookup: CDR1 KGHSH, CDR2 LQKENI. Between the trimmed V and J ends, which lost 3 bases and 4 bases, there was a span of 10 bases. For the CDR3, the DNA is TGTGCCAGCTCACCGGGGCAGACTTACGAGCAGTACTTC. Residues: CASSPGQTYEQYF.

The V and J genes are TRBV19 and TRBJ2-1; TRBD2 agrees at 8 bases. There are 17 residues in the CDR3. CDR1 and CDR2 (germline): LNHDA, SQIVND (reference sequence). Unmatched junction bases numbered 13, after V lost 5 bases and J lost 4 bases. The CDR3 loop reads CASSSDLTLAVYNEQFF. The CDR3 DNA is TGTGCCAGTAGTTCGGACTTAACACTAGCGGTTTACAATGAGCAGTTCTTC.

The V and J genes are TRBV19 and TRBJ1-5, with 8 positions matching TRBD1. The CDR3 length is 16 residues. Trimming cost V 6 bases and J 0 bases; bases outside gene matches: 7. Germline V gene sequence: CDR1 LNHDA, CDR2 SQIVND (reference sequence). CDR3 bases: TGTGCCAGTAGCCGAAGGGGACAGGCTAGCAATCAGCCCCAGCATTTT. Protein: CASSRRGQASNQPQHF.

The genes are TRBV19 and TRBJ2-2; D unresolved. V gave up 8 bases and J gave up 6 bases, with 13 bases separating them. The CDR3 totals 13 residues. The V gene's germline CDR1 is LNHDA and CDR2 SQIVND (reference sequence). CDR3 protein: CASQEYSAGELFF. As DNA, the CDR3 is TGTGCCAGTCAGGAATACTCAGCCGGGGAGCTGTTTTTT.

The gene calls are TRBV13 and TRBJ1-1; TRBD1 aligns across 8 bases. The CDR3 runs 14 residues. Trimming took 3 bases from V and 4 from J; bases not matched to a gene: 4. Germline V CDR1 and CDR2: PRHDT, FYEKMQ (reference sequence). The chain's CDR3 is CASSFTTGGTEAFF. CDR3 nucleotide sequence: TGTGCCAGCAGCTTTACCACAGGGGGCACTGAAGCTTTCTTT.

The gene calls are TRBV10-2 and TRBJ1-5; D is possibly TRBD1 (5 bases). CDR1 and CDR2 (germline): WSHSY, SAAADI. V lost 0 bases, J lost 7 bases, and 13 bases lay in between. CDR3 length: 15 residues. CDR3 DNA sequence: TGCGCCAGCAGTGAGTCGGGGGGTCCCTGGCAGCCCCAGCATTTT. As protein: CASSESGGPWQPQHF.

This chain joins TRBV5-1 and TRBJ2-1; the match to TRBD2 covers 8 bases. Germline V gene sequence: CDR1 SGHRS, CDR2 YFSETQ. V dropped 1 base and J dropped 9; count of bases not matched to a gene: 12. The CDR3 spans 16 residues. CDR3 in amino acids: CASSLRTSPIRSEQFF. CDR3 sequence (DNA): TGCGCCAGCAGCTTGAGGACTAGCCCCATAAGGAGTGAGCAGTTCTTC.

V gene TRBV19 combines with J gene TRBJ2-4; D remains ambiguous. This CDR3 has 14 residues. V was clipped by 5 bases and J by 3 bases, with 11 bases between them. CDR1 is LNHDA and CDR2 is SQIVND in the germline V gene (reference sequence). CDR3 DNA sequence: TGTGCCAGTAGTTCGCAACGTGGCAAAAACATTCAGTACTTC. Its protein is CASSSQRGKNIQYF.

The J gene is TRBJ2-5, the V gene TRBV24-1; 7 positions agree with TRBD1. From germline, CDR1 is KGHDR and CDR2 SFDVKD. Unmatched junction bases numbered 5, after V lost 7 bases and J lost 1 base. This CDR3 has 14 amino acids. For the CDR3, the DNA is TGTGCCACCAGCTACGGGACAGCCCAAGAGACCCAGTACTTC. It specifies CATSYGTAQETQYF.